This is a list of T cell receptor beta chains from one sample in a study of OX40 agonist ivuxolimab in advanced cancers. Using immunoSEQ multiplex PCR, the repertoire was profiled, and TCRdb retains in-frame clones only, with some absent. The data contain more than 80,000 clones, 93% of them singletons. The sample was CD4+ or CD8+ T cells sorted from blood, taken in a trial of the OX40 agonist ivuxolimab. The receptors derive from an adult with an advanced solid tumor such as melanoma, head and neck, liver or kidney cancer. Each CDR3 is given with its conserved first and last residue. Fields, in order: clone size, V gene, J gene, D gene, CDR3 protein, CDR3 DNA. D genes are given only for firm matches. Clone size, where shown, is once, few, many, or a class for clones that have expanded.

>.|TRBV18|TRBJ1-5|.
CASSPGRGVSIDSIQPQHF
TGTGCCAGCTCACCAGGACGGGGTGTCTCGATAGATAGCATTCAGCCCCAGCATTTT
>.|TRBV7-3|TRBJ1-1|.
CASSSNRDTEAFF
TGTGCCAGCAGCTCAAACAGGGACACTGAAGCTTTCTTT
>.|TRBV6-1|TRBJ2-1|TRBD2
CASRILAGSYNEQFF
TGTGCCAGCAGAATTCTAGCGGGGTCATACAATGAGCAGTTCTTC
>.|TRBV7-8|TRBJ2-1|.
CASSLLVGNNEQFF
TGTGCCAGCAGCTTATTGGTAGGGAATAATGAGCAGTTCTTC
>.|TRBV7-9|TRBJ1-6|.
CASSPMGSSYNSPLHF
TGTGCCAGCAGCCCCATGGGGAGCTCCTATAATTCACCCCTCCACTTT
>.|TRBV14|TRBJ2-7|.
CASSPWTASTTYEQYF
TGTGCCAGCAGCCCTTGGACAGCGTCGACCACCTACGAGCAGTACTTC
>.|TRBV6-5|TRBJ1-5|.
CASSYSVQPQHF
TGTGCCAGCAGTTACTCGGTTCAGCCCCAGCATTTT
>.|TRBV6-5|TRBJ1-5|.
CASSYSEGEQPQHF
TGTGCCAGCAGTTACTCGGAGGGAGAACAGCCCCAGCATTTT
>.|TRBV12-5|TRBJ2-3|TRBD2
CASGFTAGGPDTQYF
TGTGCTAGTGGTTTCACAGCGGGAGGGCCGGATACGCAGTATTTT
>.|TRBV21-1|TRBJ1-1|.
CASSRCSGTGPTEAFF
TGTGCCAGCAGCAGATGTTCCGGGACAGGGCCCACTGAAGCTTTCTTT
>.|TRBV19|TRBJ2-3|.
CASSIGRADTQYF
TGTGCCAGTAGTATAGGGCGGGCAGATACGCAGTATTTT
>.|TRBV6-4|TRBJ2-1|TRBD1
CASRRNRGSYNEQFF
TGTGCCAGCAGGCGAAACAGGGGCTCCTACAATGAGCAGTTCTTC
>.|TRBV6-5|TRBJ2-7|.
CASRPIYEQYF
TGTGCCAGCAGACCGATCTACGAGCAGTACTTC
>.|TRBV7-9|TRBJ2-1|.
CASSLAGRGGNEQFF
TGTGCCAGCAGCTTAGCGGGGCGTGGCGGCAATGAGCAGTTCTTC
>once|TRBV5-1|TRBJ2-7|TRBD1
CASSLQQGIYEQYF
TGCGCCAGCAGCTTACAACAGGGGATCTACGAGCAGTACTTC
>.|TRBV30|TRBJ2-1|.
CAWSVGLRGWDEQFF
TGTGCCTGGAGTGTGGGGCTACGGGGATGGGATGAGCAGTTCTTC
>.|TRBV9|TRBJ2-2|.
CASSVAAGELFF
TGTGCCAGCAGCGTAGCGGCCGGGGAGCTGTTTTTT
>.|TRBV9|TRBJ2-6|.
CASSASSGANVLTF
TGTGCCAGCAGCGCCTCCTCTGGGGCCAACGTCCTGACTTTC
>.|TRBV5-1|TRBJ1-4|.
CASSFQGGYEKLFF
TGCGCCAGCAGCTTCCAGGGAGGCTATGAAAAACTGTTTTTT
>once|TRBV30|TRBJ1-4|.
CAGSRGGGEKLFF
TGTGCCGGGAGCCGGGGCGGGGGCGAAAAACTGTTTTTT
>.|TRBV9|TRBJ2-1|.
CASSVAGGVQFSYNEQFF
TGTGCCAGCAGCGTAGCGGGTGGGGTGCAGTTCTCCTACAATGAGCAGTTCTTC
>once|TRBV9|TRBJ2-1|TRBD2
CASGLAGVHNEQFF
TGTGCCAGCGGACTGGCGGGAGTTCACAATGAGCAGTTCTTC
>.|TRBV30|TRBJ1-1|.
CAWTGMNTEAFF
TGTGCCTGGACAGGGATGAACACTGAAGCTTTCTTT
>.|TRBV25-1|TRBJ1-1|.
CASSELEYREAFF
TGTGCCAGCAGTGAACTGGAGTACCGTGAAGCTTTCTTT
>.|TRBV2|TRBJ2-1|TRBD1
CASSVSDRDVFF
TGTGCCAGCAGTGTTTCCGACAGGGACGTGTTCTTC
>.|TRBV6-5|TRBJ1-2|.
CASKPGRTYGYTF
TGTGCCAGCAAACCGGGACGGACCTATGGCTACACCTTC
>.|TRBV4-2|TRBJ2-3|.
CASSLADSSTDTQYF
TGTGCCAGCAGCTTAGCGGACTCTAGCACAGATACGCAGTATTTT
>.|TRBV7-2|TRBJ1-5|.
CASSGDRSHQPQHF
TGTGCCAGCAGCGGCGACAGGTCCCATCAGCCCCAGCATTTT
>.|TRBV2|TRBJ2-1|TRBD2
CASTQSGTSGRSPYNEQFF
TGTGCCAGCACCCAGTCCGGGACTAGCGGGAGAAGTCCCTACAATGAGCAGTTCTTC
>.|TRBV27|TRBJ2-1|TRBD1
CASSSQGTEGYEQFF
TGTGCCAGCAGTTCCCAGGGGACAGAAGGGTATGAGCAGTTCTTC
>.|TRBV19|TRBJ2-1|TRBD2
CASSTRTSGVVKQFF
TGTGCCAGTAGTACTCGGACTAGCGGGGTAGTAAAGCAGTTCTTC
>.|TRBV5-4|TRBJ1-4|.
CASSLTGLNEKLFF
TGTGCCAGCAGCTTGACAGGGCTTAATGAAAAACTGTTTTTT
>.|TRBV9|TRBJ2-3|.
CASSVGGAEVDTQYF
TGTGCCAGCAGCGTAGGCGGAGCGGAGGTTGATACGCAGTATTTT
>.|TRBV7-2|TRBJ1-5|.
CASSWGLGPQHF
TGTGCCAGCAGCTGGGGTTTGGGTCCCCAGCATTTT
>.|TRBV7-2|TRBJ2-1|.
CASSLGLQSYNEQFF
TGTGCCAGCAGCCTGGGACTCCAATCCTACAATGAGCAGTTCTTC
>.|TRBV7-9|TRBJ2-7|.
CASSLGEYEQYF
TGTGCCAGCAGCTTAGGGGAGTACGAGCAGTACTTC
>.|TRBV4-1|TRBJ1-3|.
CASSRERGGNTIYF
TGCGCCAGCAGCCGGGAACGCGGGGGTAACACCATATATTTT
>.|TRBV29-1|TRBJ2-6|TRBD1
CSVAKGASSGANVLTF
TGCAGCGTTGCTAAGGGGGCATCCTCTGGGGCCAACGTCCTGACTTTC
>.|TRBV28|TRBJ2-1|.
CASSLGALREQFF
TGTGCCAGCAGTTTGGGGGCCCTGCGCGAGCAGTTCTTC
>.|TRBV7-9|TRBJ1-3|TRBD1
CASSSDRGSGNTIYF
TGTGCCAGCAGCTCCGACAGGGGATCCGGAAACACCATATATTTT
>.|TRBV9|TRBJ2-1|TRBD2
CASSVAAGVDNEQFF
TGTGCCAGCAGCGTAGCAGCGGGAGTAGACAATGAGCAGTTCTTC
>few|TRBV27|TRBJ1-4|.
CAPGHTATNEKLFF
TGTGCCCCGGGACATACTGCAACTAATGAAAAACTGTTTTTT
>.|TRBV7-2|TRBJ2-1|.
CASRTSGPSYNEQFF
TGTGCCAGCAGGACAAGCGGGCCCTCCTACAATGAGCAGTTCTTC
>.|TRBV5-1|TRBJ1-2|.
CASSLAAGDGYTF
TGCGCCAGCAGCTTGGCCGCAGGTGATGGCTACACCTTC
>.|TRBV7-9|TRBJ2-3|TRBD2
CASSPTSGRSTDTQYF
TGTGCCAGCAGCCCCACTAGCGGGAGGAGCACAGATACGCAGTATTTT
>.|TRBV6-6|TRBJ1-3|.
CASSYRLSGNTIYF
TGTGCCAGCAGTTACCGGCTCTCTGGAAACACCATATATTTT
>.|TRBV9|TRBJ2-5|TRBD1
CASSVDGTGQETQYF
TGTGCCAGCAGCGTAGACGGGACAGGTCAAGAGACCCAGTACTTC
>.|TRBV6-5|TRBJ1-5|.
CASSGRQGNQPQHF
TGTGCCAGCAGTGGGAGACAGGGCAATCAGCCCCAGCATTTT